This T cell receptor (beta chain) was observed in a study of radiotherapy plus CTLA-4 blockade in lung cancer. Across the whole study: In around 19% of patients, objective responses were seen; 30% to 35% had disease control. Regarding the study as a whole: Peripheral blood showed expansion of tumor-derived TCR clones after radiotherapy and ipilimumab.

Profiling relied on immunoSEQ multiplex PCR, and the TCRdb table lists in-frame clones only, not all of them. The sample includes 53,000 or so clones, roughly 90% of them seen just once. Patients had chemo-refractory metastatic non-small-cell lung cancer and received focal radiation plus CTLA-4 blockade that used ipilimumab. Trimming pared 5 bases from V and 5 bases from J, leaving 18 bases between. The V gene's germline CDR1 is MDHEN and CDR2 SYDVKM. This CDR3 is built from 15 residues. Notes on this clone: Its antigen is not known.

Sequencing used peripheral blood, obtained from a patient treated with radiotherapy plus ipilimumab. The clonotype originates from a human donor with non-small cell lung cancer whose response to radiotherapy plus ipilimumab could not be evaluated. J is TRBJ1-2 and V is TRBV28, with D possibly being TRBD1 (6 bases). The CDR3 DNA is TGTGCCAGCAGTCCCGGGGGGGCAGGGTTATATGGCTACACCTTC. This encodes CASSPGGAGLYGYTF.